The text below deals with one TCR beta chain. Its antigen remains unknown. TCRdb analysed the RT-PCR reads with MiXCR anew, one entry per CDR3 protein. The sample has 490,000 or so distinct CDR3 sequences, 7.6% seen once. This entry comes from a study of response to subunit inactivated influenza vaccine. Germline V gene lookup returns CDR1 SNHLY and CDR2 FYNNEI. This CDR3 spans 15 amino acids. V lost 4 bases and J 4 bases, leaving 13 bases between the germline ends. Study-wide results and caveats: The authors suggested that every seasonal influenza vaccination recruits few new T cells.

Sequenced material: PBMCs from blood, taken less than 25 months after vaccination. The V call is TRBV2, the J call TRBJ2-2, with D hard to call. This clonotype originated in a man aged 50 to 69 who received an inactivated influenza vaccine. CDR3 loop: CASSVLASGTGELFF. CDR3 nucleotides: TGTGCCAGCAGTGTTCTGGCCAGTGGCACCGGGGAGCTGTTTTTT.